This entry concerns a single TCR beta chain. These data originate in a study of blood T cell repertoires in COVID-19. Generated by immunoSEQ multiplex PCR, the TCRdb table keeps only in-frame clones and is missing some. The sample records about 190,000 clones, about 84% being singletons. The CDR3 is 18 amino acids. CDR1 is SGHTA and CDR2 is FQGNSA in the germline V gene. V dropped 5 bases and J dropped 9; count of bases not matched to a gene: 19. The chain joins TRBV7-2 to TRBJ2-1; 10 bases are shared with TRBD2. The clonotype was recovered from a woman aged 30 to 39 with acute or convalescent COVID-19. The source material was peripheral blood. The DNA of the CDR3 is TGTGCCAGCAGCCCCCAGGGACTAGCGATGGGTCCTTATTCTGAGCAGTTCTTC. It specifies CASSPQGLAMGPYSEQFF.